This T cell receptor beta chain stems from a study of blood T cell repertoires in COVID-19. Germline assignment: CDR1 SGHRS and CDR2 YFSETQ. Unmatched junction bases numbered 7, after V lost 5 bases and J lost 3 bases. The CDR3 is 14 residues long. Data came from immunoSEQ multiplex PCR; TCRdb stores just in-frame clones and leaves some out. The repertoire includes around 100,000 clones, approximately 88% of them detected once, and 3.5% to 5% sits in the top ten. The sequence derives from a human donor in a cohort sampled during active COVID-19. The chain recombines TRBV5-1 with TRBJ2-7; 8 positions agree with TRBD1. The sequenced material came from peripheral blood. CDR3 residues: CASRPGTGGYEQYF. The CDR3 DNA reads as TGCGCCAGCAGGCCAGGGACAGGCGGCTACGAGCAGTACTTC.